This T cell receptor (beta chain) is from a study of blood T cell repertoires in COVID-19. As for the study in general: Material from acute and convalescent COVID-19 was sourced from the United States, Italy and Spain. From T cells, B-cell-depleted T cells, or PBMCs came the material, which was cDNA or gDNA.

Per the authors' pipeline: The authors estimated nucleated cell counts from reference gene primer amplification. The assay was immunoSEQ multiplex PCR, and TCRdb's table has in-frame clones only and misses some. V, J and clone size are those of that table, while D and trimming were read from the DNA. Seen here are around 150,000 clones, roughly 80% observed once, and the top ten hold around 13%. The germline gives CDR1 SEHNR, CDR2 FQNEAQ (reference sequence). V lost 3 bases, J lost 0 bases, and 4 bases lay in between. The CDR3 is made up of 13 amino acids. Sequencing was done on a sample of peripheral blood. The rearrangement links TRBV7-9 to TRBJ2-3, with unresolved D. This sequence was found in a woman over 75 with acute or convalescent COVID-19. The CDR3 here is CASSFPSTDTQYF. The CDR3 bases are TGTGCCAGCAGCTTCCCGAGCACAGATACGCAGTATTTT. The full variable domain, with the rest looked up from reference TRBV7-9 and TRBJ2-3, is DTGVSQNPRHKITKRGQNVTFRCDPISEHNRLYWYRQTLGQGPEFLTYFQNEAQLEKSRLLSDRFSAERPKGSFSTLEIQRTEQGDSAMYLCASSFPSTDTQYFGPGTRLTVL.